The clone carrying this T cell receptor beta chain was seen more than once but under ten times. Antigen: not known. The data were obtained in a study of vaccination and CD4 T cells after COVID-19. Study details: Post-diagnosis, post-COVID samples were collected after a median approximately 92 days, ranging 35 to 161. Overlapping spike peptides from SARS-CoV-2, HCoV-NL63, HCoV-OC43 and HCoV-229E served to stimulate the cells.

The Oncomine TCR Beta short-read assay sequenced DNA from cultured CD4+ T cells. Cultures of CD4+ T cells served as the source for extracting genomic DNA. TCRdb independently ran MiXCR on the PCR reads; one entry per CDR3 protein. The sample has over 10,000 distinct CDR3 sequences, roughly two fifths seen once. Overall study findings and caveats: Post-vaccination, and not before, a median 86.3% of reactive clones appeared in convalescent patients.

Trimming removed 2 bases from V and 0 bases from J, with 8 bases in between. The CDR3 length is 14 residues. Germline CDR1 and CDR2: GTSNPN and SVGIG (reference sequence). Treatment reported: roughly 10-day PBMC culture with coronavirus spike peptide pools or control peptides (ViraFEST assay). The sequence came from a human donor who had recovered from COVID-19. The rearrangement uses TRBV30 and TRBJ1-3; TRBD1 is a possible D gene (5 bases). Sequenced material: CD4+ T cells from blood, cultured in vitro. CDR3 amino acids: CAWSKGNSGNTIYF. As DNA, the CDR3 is TGTGCCTGGAGTAAGGGGAACTCTGGAAACACCATATATTTT.